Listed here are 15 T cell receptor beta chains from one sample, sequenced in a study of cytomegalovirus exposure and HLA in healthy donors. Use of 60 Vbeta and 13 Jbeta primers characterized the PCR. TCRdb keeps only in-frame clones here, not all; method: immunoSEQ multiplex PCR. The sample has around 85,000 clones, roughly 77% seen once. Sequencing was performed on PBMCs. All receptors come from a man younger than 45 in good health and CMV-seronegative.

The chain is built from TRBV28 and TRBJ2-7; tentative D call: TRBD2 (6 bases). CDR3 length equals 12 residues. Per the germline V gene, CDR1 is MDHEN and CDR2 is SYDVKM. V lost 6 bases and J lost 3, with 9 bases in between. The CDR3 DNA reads TGTGCCAGCAGGGGGGACTTCTACGAGCAGTACTTC. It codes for CASRGDFYEQYF.

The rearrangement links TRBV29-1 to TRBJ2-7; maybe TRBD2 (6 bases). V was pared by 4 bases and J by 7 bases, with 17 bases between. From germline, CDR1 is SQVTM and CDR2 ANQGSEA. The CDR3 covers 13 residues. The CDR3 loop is CSVAGTPGGEQYF. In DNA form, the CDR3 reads TGCAGCGTTGCCGGGACTCCCGGAGGGGAGCAGTACTTC.

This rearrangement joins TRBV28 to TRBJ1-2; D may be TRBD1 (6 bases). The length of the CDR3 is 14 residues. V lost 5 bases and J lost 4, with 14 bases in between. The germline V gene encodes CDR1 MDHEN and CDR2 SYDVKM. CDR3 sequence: CASSPGQSLYGYTF. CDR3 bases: TGTGCCAGCAGTCCCGGACAGAGCCTCTATGGCTACACCTTC.

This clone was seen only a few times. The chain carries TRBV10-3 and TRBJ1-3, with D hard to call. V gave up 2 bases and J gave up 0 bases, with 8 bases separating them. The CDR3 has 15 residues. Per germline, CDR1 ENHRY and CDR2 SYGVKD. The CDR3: CAISEGGVSGNTIYF. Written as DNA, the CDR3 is TGTGCCATCAGTGAGGGAGGTGTCTCTGGAAACACCATATATTTT.

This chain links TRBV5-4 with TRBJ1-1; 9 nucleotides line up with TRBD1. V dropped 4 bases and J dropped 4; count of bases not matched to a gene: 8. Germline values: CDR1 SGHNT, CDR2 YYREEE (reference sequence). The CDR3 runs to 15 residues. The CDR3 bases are TGTGCCAGCAGCCCAACAGGGGGCGCGACCACTGAAGCTTTCTTT. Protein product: CASSPTGGATTEAFF.

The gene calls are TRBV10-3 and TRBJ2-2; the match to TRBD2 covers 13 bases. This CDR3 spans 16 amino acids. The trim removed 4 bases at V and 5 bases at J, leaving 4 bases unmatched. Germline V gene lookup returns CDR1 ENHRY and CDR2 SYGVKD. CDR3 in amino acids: CAISGTSGRFTGELFF. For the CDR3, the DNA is TGTGCCATCAGTGGGACTAGCGGGAGATTTACCGGGGAGCTGTTTTTT.

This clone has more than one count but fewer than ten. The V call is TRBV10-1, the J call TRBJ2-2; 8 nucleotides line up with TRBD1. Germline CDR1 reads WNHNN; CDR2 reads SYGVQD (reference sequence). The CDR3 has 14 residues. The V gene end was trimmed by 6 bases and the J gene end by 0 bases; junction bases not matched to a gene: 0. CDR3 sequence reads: CASRDRANTGELFF. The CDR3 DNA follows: TGCGCCAGCAGGGACAGGGCGAACACCGGGGAGCTGTTTTTT.

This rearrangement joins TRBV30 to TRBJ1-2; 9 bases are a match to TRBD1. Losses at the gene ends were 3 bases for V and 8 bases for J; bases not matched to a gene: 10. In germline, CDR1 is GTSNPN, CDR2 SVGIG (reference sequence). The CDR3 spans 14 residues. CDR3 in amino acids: CAWSGGTGNVGYTF. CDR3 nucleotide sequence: TGTGCCTGGAGCGGGGGGACAGGGAATGTGGGCTACACCTTC.

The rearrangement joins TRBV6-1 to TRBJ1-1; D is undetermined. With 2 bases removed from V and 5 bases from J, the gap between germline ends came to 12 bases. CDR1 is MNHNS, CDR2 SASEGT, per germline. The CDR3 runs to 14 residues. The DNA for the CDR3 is TGTGCCAGCAGTGAACTGTCGGAGAGAACTGAAGCTTTCTTT. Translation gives CASSELSERTEAFF.

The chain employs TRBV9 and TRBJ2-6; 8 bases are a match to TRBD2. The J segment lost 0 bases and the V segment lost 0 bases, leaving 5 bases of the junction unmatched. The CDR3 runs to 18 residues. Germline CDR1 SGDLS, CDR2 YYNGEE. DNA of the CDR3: TGTGCCAGCAGCGTAGGCGGGGGGTCGAGCTCTGGGGCCAACGTCCTGACTTTC. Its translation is CASSVGGGSSSGANVLTF.

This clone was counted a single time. The CDR3 is CASSQDRNTDTQYF. CDR3 nucleotides: TGCGCCAGCAGCCAAGACAGAAACACAGATACGCAGTATTTT. This rearrangement joins TRBV4-3 to TRBJ2-3; D remains unclear. The V end was cut by 0 bases, the J end by 2 bases, with 6 bases between. CDR3 length: 14 residues. Per the germline V gene, CDR1 is LGHNA and CDR2 is YSLEER.

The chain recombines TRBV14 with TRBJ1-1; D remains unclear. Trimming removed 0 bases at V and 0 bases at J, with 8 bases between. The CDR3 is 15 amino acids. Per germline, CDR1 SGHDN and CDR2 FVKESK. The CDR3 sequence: CASSQDKVVNTEAFF. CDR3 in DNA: TGTGCCAGCAGCCAAGATAAAGTAGTGAACACTGAAGCTTTCTTT.

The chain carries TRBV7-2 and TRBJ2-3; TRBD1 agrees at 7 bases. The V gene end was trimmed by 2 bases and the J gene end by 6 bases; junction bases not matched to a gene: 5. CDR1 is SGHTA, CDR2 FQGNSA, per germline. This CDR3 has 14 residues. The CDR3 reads CASSLSNRGDTQYF. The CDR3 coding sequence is TGTGCCAGCAGCTTATCGAACAGGGGTGATACGCAGTATTTT.

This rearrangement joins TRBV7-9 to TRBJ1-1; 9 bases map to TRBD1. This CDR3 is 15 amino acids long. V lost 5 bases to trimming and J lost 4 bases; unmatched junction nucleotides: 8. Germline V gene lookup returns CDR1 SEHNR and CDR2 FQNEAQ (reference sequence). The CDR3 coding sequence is TGTGCCAGCAGCCCGTGGGACAGGGTTTCCACTGAAGCTTTCTTT. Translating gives CASSPWDRVSTEAFF. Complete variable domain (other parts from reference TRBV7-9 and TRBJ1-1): DTGVSQNPRHKITKRGQNVTFRCDPISEHNRLYWYRQTLGQGPEFLTYFQNEAQLEKSRLLSDRFSAERPKGSFSTLEIQRTEQGDSAMYLCASSPWDRVSTEAFFGQGTRLTVV.

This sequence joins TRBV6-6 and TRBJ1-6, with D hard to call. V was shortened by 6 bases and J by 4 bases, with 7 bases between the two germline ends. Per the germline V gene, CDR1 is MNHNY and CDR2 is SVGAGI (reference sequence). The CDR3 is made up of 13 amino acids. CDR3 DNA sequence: TGTGCCAGCAGGGCGGAGTATAATTCACCCCTCCACTTT. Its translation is CASRAEYNSPLHF.